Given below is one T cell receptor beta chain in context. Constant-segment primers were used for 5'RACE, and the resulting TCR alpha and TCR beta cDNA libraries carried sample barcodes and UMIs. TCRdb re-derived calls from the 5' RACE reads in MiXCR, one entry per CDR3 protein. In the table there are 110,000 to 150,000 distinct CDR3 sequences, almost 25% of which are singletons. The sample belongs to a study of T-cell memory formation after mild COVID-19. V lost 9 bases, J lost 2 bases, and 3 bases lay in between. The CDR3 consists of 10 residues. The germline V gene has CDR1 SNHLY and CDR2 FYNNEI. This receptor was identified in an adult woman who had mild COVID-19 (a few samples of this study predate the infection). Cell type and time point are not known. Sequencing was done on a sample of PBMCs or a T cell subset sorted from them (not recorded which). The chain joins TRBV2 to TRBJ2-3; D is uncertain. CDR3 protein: CARATDTQYF. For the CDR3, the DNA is TGTGCCAGGGCCACAGATACGCAGTATTTT.